Included here is one T cell receptor beta chain sequence, with context. Its antigen is unidentified. The data stem from a study of identifying expanded T cells in peripheral blood. General study findings and limits: Clone count variance between roughly 2-week samples rose with total template count.

The CDR3 loop spans 15 amino acids. The V end was cut by 1 base, the J end by 0 bases, with 7 bases between. Germline assignment: CDR1 SGHTA and CDR2 FQGTGA. No infections or other immune events were documented during collection. Measured with immunoSEQ multiplex PCR; TCRdb has only the in-frame clones, and not every one. The repertoire holds fewer than 65,000 clones, with 70% to 90% as singletons. The TCR originated in a person aged 18 to 75 in good health. This chain uses TRBV7-3 with TRBJ2-1; perhaps TRBD2 as D (5 bases). Sequencing was done on a sample of blood. The CDR3 loop is CASSLIGGSYNEQFF. For the CDR3, the DNA is TGTGCCAGCAGCTTAATAGGAGGCTCCTACAATGAGCAGTTCTTC.